A single sample gave rise to the 2 T cell receptor beta chains below, sequenced in a study of blood T cell repertoires in COVID-19. Generated by immunoSEQ multiplex PCR, the TCRdb table keeps only in-frame clones and is missing some. The table includes around 50,000 clones, around 86% detected once. Sample: peripheral blood. Every receptor here comes from a man between 60 and 75 years old with active or convalescent COVID-19.

V gene TRBV4-2 combines with J gene TRBJ2-1; 13 bases align to TRBD2. The CDR3 extends over 16 amino acids. Germline CDR1 is LGHNA and CDR2 is YNFKEQ. J was trimmed by 6 bases and V by 4 bases; bases with no gene match: 6. The CDR3 sequence: CASSLETSGGFNEQFF. DNA of the CDR3: TGTGCCAGCAGCCTCGAGACTAGCGGGGGGTTCAATGAGCAGTTCTTC.

This sequence joins TRBV7-3 and TRBJ1-6, with D possibly matching TRBD1 (6 bases). The germline V gene encodes CDR1 SGHTA and CDR2 FQGTGA. Trimming stripped 1 base from V and 5 bases from J, with 9 bases between. The CDR3 is 15 amino acids. The CDR3 DNA follows: TGTGCCAGCAGCTTAATGGCAGGGGATAATTCACCCCTCCACTTT. Protein sequence: CASSLMAGDNSPLHF.